Listed below are T cell receptor beta chains from one sample, sequenced in a study of regulatory T cells in long-lasting Graves disease. MiXCR, run by TCRdb on the multiplex PCR reads, gives a single entry per CDR3 protein. This sample has approximately 500,000 distinct CDR3 sequences, with around a fifth found just once. The starting material was peripheral blood mononuclear cells (PBMCs), obtained when the disease was refractory, from a patient treated with antithyroid drugs. All receptors derive from a female donor with Graves disease. Both conserved end residues are part of each CDR3. The order of the fields is J gene, clone size, D gene, V gene, CDR3 protein, CDR3 DNA. A D gene is named only where the DNA matches it firmly. Clone size is stated in some rows and not others, as once, few, many or a class when expanded.

J gene: TRBJ1-4
clone size: -
D gene: -
V gene: TRBV9
CDR3 protein: CASSVFGTDTARLFF
CDR3 DNA: TGTGCCAGCAGCGTCTTCGGGACTGACACCGCCAGACTGTTTTTT

J gene: TRBJ2-5
clone size: -
D gene: -
V gene: TRBV20-1
CDR3 protein: CSARDSGWVAETQYF
CDR3 DNA: TGCAGTGCTAGAGATTCTGGGTGGGTGGCGGAGACCCAGTACTTC

J gene: TRBJ2-2
clone size: few
D gene: -
V gene: TRBV28
CDR3 protein: CASSFSRGQHGELFF
CDR3 DNA: TGTGCCAGCAGTTTCTCGCGGGGTCAGCACGGGGAGCTGTTTTTT

J gene: TRBJ2-7
clone size: many
D gene: -
V gene: TRBV28
CDR3 protein: CASSSSDWRNYEQYF
CDR3 DNA: TGTGCCAGCAGTTCCTCGGACTGGCGGAACTACGAGCAGTACTTC

J gene: TRBJ2-2
clone size: many
D gene: TRBD1
V gene: TRBV27
CDR3 protein: CASSLTGTGGNTGELFF
CDR3 DNA: TGTGCCAGCAGTTTAACCGGGACAGGGGGCAACACCGGGGAGCTGTTTTTT

J gene: TRBJ2-5
clone size: few
D gene: TRBD1
V gene: TRBV3-1
CDR3 protein: CASSPGTDLQETQYF
CDR3 DNA: TGTGCCAGCAGCCCCGGGACAGACCTCCAAGAGACCCAGTACTTC

J gene: TRBJ2-6
clone size: -
D gene: -
V gene: TRBV6-1
CDR3 protein: CASRRTETFSGANVLTF
CDR3 DNA: TGTGCCAGCAGGCGGACAGAGACCTTCTCTGGGGCCAACGTCCTGACTTTC

J gene: TRBJ1-5
clone size: few
D gene: -
V gene: TRBV12-5
CDR3 protein: CASGFVPDSQINQPQHF
CDR3 DNA: TGTGCTAGTGGTTTTGTCCCAGACAGCCAAATCAATCAGCCCCAGCATTTT

J gene: TRBJ2-1
clone size: -
D gene: TRBD2
V gene: TRBV20-1
CDR3 protein: CSARLAGGVEQFF
CDR3 DNA: TGCAGTGCTAGACTAGCGGGAGGAGTTGAGCAGTTCTTC

J gene: TRBJ1-1
clone size: many
D gene: -
V gene: TRBV28
CDR3 protein: CASSLWGEMNTEAFF
CDR3 DNA: TGTGCCAGCAGCTTGTGGGGGGAGATGAACACTGAAGCTTTCTTT

J gene: TRBJ2-2
clone size: -
D gene: -
V gene: TRBV18
CDR3 protein: CASSLLGTANTGELFF
CDR3 DNA: TGTGCCAGCTCATTATTAGGGACGGCGAACACCGGGGAGCTGTTTTTT

J gene: TRBJ1-1
clone size: many
D gene: -
V gene: TRBV12-3/TRBV12-4
CDR3 protein: CASTTRVGGEAFF
CDR3 DNA: TGTGCCAGCACCACCCGGGTAGGCGGAGAAGCTTTCTTT

J gene: TRBJ1-5
clone size: many
D gene: -
V gene: TRBV28
CDR3 protein: CASLGPSGQPQHF
CDR3 DNA: TGTGCCAGCTTGGGGCCCTCCGGTCAGCCCCAGCATTTT

J gene: TRBJ2-7
clone size: many
D gene: TRBD2
V gene: TRBV28
CDR3 protein: CASTETSGTYEQYF
CDR3 DNA: TGTGCCAGCACCGAAACTAGCGGGACCTACGAGCAGTACTTC

J gene: TRBJ2-7
clone size: many
D gene: TRBD1
V gene: TRBV28
CDR3 protein: CASSVDRDRGGEQYF
CDR3 DNA: TGTGCCAGCAGCGTTGACCGTGACAGGGGAGGCGAGCAGTACTTC

J gene: TRBJ1-1
clone size: -
D gene: -
V gene: TRBV19
CDR3 protein: CASSILMGVNTEAFF
CDR3 DNA: TGTGCCAGTAGCATCTTAATGGGGGTGAACACTGAAGCTTTCTTT

J gene: TRBJ2-5
clone size: many
D gene: -
V gene: TRBV29-1
CDR3 protein: CSGDNFDQETQYF
CDR3 DNA: TGCAGCGGTGACAACTTCGACCAAGAGACCCAGTACTTC

J gene: TRBJ2-7
clone size: many
D gene: -
V gene: TRBV6-1
CDR3 protein: CASRGLSYEQYF
CDR3 DNA: TGTGCCAGCCGGGGCCTCTCCTACGAGCAGTACTTT

J gene: TRBJ2-6
clone size: -
D gene: TRBD1
V gene: TRBV7-9
CDR3 protein: CASLRRGPYSGANVLTF
CDR3 DNA: TGTGCCAGCCTACGTAGGGGGCCCTACTCTGGGGCCAACGTCCTGACTTTC

J gene: TRBJ2-3
clone size: few
D gene: -
V gene: TRBV7-9
CDR3 protein: CASSLEGFGDTQYF
CDR3 DNA: TGTGCCAGCAGCTTAGAGGGCTTCGGAGATACGCAGTATTTT

J gene: TRBJ2-5
clone size: many
D gene: TRBD1
V gene: TRBV11-2
CDR3 protein: CASSWDRGQETQYF
CDR3 DNA: TGTGCCAGCAGCTGGGACAGGGGGCAAGAGACCCAGTACTTC

J gene: TRBJ1-4
clone size: few
D gene: -
V gene: TRBV20-1
CDR3 protein: CSARDLGAYEKLFF
CDR3 DNA: TGCAGTGCTAGAGATCTAGGGGCTTATGAAAAACTGTTTTTT

J gene: TRBJ2-3
clone size: few
D gene: TRBD2
V gene: TRBV28
CDR3 protein: CASSSASGGADTQYF
CDR3 DNA: TGTGCCAGCAGTTCCGCTAGCGGGGGCGCAGATACGCAGTATTTT

J gene: TRBJ2-7
clone size: few
D gene: -
V gene: TRBV20-1
CDR3 protein: CSAREVGSSYEQYF
CDR3 DNA: TGCAGTGCTAGAGAGGTGGGAAGCTCCTACGAGCAGTACTTC